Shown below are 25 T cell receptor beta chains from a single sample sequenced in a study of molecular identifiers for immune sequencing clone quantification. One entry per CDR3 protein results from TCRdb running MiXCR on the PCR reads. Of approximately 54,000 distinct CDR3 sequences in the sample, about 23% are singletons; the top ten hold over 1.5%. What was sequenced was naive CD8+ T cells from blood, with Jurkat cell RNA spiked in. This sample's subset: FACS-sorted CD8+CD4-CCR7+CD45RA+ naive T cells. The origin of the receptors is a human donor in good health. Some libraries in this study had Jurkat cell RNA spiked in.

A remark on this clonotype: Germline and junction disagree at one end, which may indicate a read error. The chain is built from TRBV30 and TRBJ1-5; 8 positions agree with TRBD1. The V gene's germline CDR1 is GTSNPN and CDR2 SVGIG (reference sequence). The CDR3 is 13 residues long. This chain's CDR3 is CAWSDTGGQPQQF. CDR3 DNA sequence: TGTGCCTGGAGCGACACAGGGGGTCAGCCCCAGCAGTTC.

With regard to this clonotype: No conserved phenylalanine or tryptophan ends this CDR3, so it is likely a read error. The CDR3 region is CASSYNGGSNQPQHS. In nucleotides, the CDR3 is TGTGCCAGCAGTTACAATGGGGGAAGCAATCAGCCCCAGCATTCT. The chain is built from TRBV6-2 or TRBV6-3 and TRBJ1-5; D perhaps matches TRBD1 (5 bases). The length of the CDR3 is 15 residues. V lost 2 bases, J lost 1 base, and 9 bases lay in between. Looked up from germline, CDR1 is MNHEY and CDR2 is SVGEGT.

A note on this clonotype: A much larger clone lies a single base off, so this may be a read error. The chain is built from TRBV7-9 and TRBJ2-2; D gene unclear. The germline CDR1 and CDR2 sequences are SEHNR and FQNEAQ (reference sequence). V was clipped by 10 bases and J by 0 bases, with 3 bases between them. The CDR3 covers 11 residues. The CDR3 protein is CANANTGELFF. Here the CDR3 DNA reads TGTGCCAACGCGAACACCGGGGAGCTGTTTTTT.

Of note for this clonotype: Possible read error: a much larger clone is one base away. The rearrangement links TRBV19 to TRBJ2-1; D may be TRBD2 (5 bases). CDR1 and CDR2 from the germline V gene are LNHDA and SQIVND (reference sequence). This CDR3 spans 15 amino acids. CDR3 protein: CASSISGNSYNEHFF. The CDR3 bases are TGTGCCAGTAGTATATCCGGGAACTCCTACAATGAGCACTTCTTC.

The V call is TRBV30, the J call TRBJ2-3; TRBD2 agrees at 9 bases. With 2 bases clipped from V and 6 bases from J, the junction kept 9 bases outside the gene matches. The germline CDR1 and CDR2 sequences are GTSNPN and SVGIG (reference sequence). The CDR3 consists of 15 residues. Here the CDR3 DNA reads TGTGCCTGGAGTCTCCTTGGCGGGGGGGCGGATACGCAGTATTTT. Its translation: CAWSLLGGGADTQYF. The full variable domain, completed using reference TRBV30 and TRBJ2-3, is SQTIHQWPATLVQPVGSPLSLECTVEGTSNPNLYWYRQAAGRGLQLLFYSVGIGQISSEVPQNLSASRPQDRQFILSSKKLLLSDSGFYLCAWSLLGGGADTQYFGPGTRLTVL.

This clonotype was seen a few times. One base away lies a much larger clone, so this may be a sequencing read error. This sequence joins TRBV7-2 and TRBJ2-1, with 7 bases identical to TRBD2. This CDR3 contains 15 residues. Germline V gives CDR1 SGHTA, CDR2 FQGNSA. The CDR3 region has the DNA TGTGCCAGCAGCTTAGCGGCGGGAGTACGCAATGAGCAGATCTTC. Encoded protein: CASSLAAGVRNEQIF.

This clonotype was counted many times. CDR3 in DNA: TGTGCCAGCAGAAGACAGGGCGGGCTTGGGCCCCAGCATTTT. As protein: CASRRQGGLGPQHF. This chain joins TRBV27 and TRBJ1-5; 7 positions agree with TRBD1. The germline V gene encodes CDR1 MNHEY and CDR2 SMNVEV (reference sequence). This CDR3 is built from 14 residues. After removal of 6 bases from V and 9 bases from J, the junction contained 11 bases not matched to a gene.

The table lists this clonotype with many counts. CDR3 protein: CASSQGQGDNEKLFF. CDR3 nucleotide sequence: TGTGCCAGCAGCCAAGGACAGGGGGACAATGAAAAACTGTTTTTT. The chain carries TRBV7-9 and TRBJ1-4, with 10 positions matching TRBD1. The germline CDR1 and CDR2 sequences are SEHNR and FQNEAQ (reference sequence). V shed 5 bases, J shed 5 bases, and the junction held 5 bases outside the gene matches. This CDR3 spans 15 amino acids.

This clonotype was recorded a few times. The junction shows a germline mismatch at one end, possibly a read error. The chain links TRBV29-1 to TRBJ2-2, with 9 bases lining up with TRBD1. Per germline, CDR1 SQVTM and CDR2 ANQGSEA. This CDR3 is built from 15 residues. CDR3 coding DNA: TGCAGCGCTGAAACAGGGGGCAAGAACACCGGGGAGCTGTTTTTT. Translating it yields CSAETGGKNTGELFF.

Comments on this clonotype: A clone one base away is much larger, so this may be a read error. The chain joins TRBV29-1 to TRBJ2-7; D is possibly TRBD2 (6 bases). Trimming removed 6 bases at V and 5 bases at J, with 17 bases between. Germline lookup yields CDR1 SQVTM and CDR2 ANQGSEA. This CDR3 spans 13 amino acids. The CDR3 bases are TGCAGCGTGCGGGGTTACGCCACCCACGAGCAGTACTTC. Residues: CSVRGYATHEQYF.

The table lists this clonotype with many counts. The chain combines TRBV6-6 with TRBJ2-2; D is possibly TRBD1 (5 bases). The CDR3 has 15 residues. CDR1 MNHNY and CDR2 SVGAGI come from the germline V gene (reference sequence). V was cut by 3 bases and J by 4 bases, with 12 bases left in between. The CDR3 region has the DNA TGTGCCAGCAGTTATATTAAAGGGGCCACCGGGGAGCTGTTTTTT. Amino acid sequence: CASSYIKGATGELFF.

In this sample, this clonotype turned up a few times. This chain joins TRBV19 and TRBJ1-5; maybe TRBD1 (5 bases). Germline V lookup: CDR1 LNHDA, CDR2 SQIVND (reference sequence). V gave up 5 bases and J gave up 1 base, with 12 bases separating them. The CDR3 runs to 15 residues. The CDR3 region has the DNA TGTGCCAGTAGTCCGGGGGGACGAAGCAATCAGCCCCAGCATTTT. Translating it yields CASSPGGRSNQPQHF.

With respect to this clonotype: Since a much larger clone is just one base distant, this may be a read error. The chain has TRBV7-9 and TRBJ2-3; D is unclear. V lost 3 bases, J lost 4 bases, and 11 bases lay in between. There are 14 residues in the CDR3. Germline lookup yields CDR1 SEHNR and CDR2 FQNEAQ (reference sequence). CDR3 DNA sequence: TGTGCCAGCAGCTTTACACGGAACGCAGATACGCAGTATTTT. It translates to CASSFTRNADTQYF.

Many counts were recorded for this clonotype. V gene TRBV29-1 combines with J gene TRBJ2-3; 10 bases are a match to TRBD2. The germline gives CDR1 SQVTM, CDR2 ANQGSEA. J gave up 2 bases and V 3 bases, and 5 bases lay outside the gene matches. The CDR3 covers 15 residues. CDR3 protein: CSVDGLAENTDTQYF. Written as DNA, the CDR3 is TGCAGCGTTGATGGACTAGCGGAAAACACAGATACGCAGTATTTT.

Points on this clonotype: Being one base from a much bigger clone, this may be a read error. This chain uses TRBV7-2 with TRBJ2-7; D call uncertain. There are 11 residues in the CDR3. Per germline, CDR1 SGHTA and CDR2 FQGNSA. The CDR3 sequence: CASSLYYAQYF. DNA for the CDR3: TGTGCCAGCAGCCTTTACTACGCGCAGTACTTC.

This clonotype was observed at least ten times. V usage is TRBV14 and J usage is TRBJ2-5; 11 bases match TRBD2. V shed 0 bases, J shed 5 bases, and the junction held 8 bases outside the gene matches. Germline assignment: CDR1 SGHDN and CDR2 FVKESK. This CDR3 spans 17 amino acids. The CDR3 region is CASSQDQLAGVSETQYF. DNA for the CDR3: TGTGCCAGCAGCCAAGACCAACTAGCGGGAGTGTCTGAGACCCAGTACTTC.

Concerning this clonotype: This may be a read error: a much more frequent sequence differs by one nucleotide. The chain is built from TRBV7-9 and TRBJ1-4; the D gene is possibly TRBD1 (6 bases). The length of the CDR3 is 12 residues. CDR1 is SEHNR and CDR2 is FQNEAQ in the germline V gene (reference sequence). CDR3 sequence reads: CASSSSSQGHVF. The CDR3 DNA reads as TGTGCCAGCAGCTCGTCATCCCAGGGACATGTGTTT.

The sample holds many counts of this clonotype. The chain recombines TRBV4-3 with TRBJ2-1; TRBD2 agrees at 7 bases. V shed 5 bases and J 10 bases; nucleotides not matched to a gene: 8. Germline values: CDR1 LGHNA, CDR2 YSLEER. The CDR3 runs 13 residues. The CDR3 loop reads CASSTDRGGEQFF. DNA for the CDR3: TGCGCCAGCAGCACGGACCGCGGGGGAGAGCAGTTCTTC.

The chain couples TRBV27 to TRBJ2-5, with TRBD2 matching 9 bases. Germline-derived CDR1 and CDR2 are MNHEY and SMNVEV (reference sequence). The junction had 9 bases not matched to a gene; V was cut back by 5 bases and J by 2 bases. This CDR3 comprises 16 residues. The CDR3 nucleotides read TGTGCCAGCAGTACCGTGACTAGCGGAGCACAAGAGACCCAGTACTTC. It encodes CASSTVTSGAQETQYF.

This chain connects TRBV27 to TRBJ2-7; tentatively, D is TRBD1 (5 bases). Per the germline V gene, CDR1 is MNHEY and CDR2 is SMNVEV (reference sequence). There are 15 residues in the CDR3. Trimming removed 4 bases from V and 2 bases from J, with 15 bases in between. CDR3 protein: CASSSRSDSTYEQYF. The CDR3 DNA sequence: TGTGCCAGCAGTTCGAGGAGCGACAGTACCTACGAGCAGTACTTC.

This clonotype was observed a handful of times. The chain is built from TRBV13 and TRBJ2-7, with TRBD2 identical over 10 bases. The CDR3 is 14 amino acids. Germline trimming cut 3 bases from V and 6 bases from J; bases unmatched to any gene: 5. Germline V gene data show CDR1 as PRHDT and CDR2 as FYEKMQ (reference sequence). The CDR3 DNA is TGTGCCAGCAGCTTTAGCGGGGGGAAGGTCGAGCAGTACTTC. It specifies CASSFSGGKVEQYF.

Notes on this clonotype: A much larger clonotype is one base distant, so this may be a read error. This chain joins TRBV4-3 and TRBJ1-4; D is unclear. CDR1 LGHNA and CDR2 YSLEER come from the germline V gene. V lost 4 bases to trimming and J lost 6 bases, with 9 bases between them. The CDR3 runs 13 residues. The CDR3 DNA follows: TGCGCCAGCAGCCCTGCCAGCGATGAAAAACTGTTTTTT. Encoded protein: CASSPASDEKLFF.

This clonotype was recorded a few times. CDR3 nucleotide sequence: TGCAGCGCGTGCCTAACGGGAAGATACGAGCAGTACTTC. Its protein product is CSACLTGRYEQYF. J is TRBJ2-7 and V is TRBV29-1; D possibly corresponds to TRBD2 (5 bases). The CDR3 runs to 13 residues. Germline CDR1 reads SQVTM; CDR2 reads ANQGSEA. V lost 7 bases and J 4 bases, leaving 17 bases between the germline ends.

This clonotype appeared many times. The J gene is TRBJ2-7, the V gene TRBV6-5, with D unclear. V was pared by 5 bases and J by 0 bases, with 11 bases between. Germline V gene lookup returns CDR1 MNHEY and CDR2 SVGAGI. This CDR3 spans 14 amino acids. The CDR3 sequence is CASSPSVNSYEQYF. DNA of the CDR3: TGTGCCAGCAGTCCGTCAGTGAACTCCTACGAGCAGTACTTC.

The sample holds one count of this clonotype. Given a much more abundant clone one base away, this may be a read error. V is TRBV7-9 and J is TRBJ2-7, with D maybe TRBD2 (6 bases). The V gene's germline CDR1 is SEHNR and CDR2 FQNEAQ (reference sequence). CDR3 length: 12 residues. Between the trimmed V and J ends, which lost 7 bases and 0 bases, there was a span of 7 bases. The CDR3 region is CASTGDSYEQYF. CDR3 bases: TGTGCCAGCACGGGGGACTCCTACGAGCAGTACTTC.